The TCR beta chain described here comes from a study of cytomegalovirus exposure and HLA in healthy donors. Study outcomes and limitations: The authors considered a cluster of highly shared sequence variants likely to be a sequencing artifact. HLA allele associations emerged for under 20,000 TCR beta sequences in a later analysis, at 0.05 false discovery rate.

The sample holds a few counts of this clone. Its antigen is unidentified. Germline lookup yields CDR1 KGHSH and CDR2 LQKENI. The CDR3 covers 16 residues. Trimming took off 0 bases at V and 0 bases at J, with 9 bases between the two ends. Amplification used 60 Vbeta primers and 13 Jbeta primers. Generated by immunoSEQ multiplex PCR, the TCRdb table keeps only in-frame clones and is missing some. The repertoire has a few hundred thousand clones, 60% to 85% of them found once; the top ten carry 15% to 19%. The specimen sequenced was PBMCs. The origin of this receptor is a man aged 40-49 years in good health and CMV-seronegative. The gene calls are TRBV18 and TRBJ2-1; D is possibly TRBD1 (5 bases). Written as DNA, the CDR3 is TGTGCCAGCTCACCACCCCGACAGTTCTCCTACAATGAGCAGTTCTTC. This sequence encodes CASSPPRQFSYNEQFF.